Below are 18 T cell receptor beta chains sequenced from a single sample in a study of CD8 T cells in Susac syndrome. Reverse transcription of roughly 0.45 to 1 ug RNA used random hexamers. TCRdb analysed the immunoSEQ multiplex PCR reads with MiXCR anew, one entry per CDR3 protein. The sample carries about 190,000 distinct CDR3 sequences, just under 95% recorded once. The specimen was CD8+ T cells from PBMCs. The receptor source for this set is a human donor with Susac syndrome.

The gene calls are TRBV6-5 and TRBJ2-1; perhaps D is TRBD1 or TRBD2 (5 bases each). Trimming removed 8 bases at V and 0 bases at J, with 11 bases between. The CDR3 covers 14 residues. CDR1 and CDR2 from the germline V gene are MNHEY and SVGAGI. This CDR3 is CASSGTDSYNEQFF. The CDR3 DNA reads TGTGCCAGCTCAGGGACCGACTCCTACAATGAGCAGTTCTTC.

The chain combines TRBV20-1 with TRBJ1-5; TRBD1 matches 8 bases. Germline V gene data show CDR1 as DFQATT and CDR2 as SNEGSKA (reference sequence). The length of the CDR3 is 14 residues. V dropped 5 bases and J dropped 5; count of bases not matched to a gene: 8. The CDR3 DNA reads TGCAGTGCTTTGGACAGGGTCAGGGATCAGCCCCAGCATTTT. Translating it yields CSALDRVRDQPQHF.

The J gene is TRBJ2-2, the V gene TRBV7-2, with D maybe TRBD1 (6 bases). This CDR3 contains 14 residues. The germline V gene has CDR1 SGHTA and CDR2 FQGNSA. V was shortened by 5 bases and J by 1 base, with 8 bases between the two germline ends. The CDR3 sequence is CASSLGQNTGELFF. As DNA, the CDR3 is TGTGCCAGCAGCCTGGGACAGAACACCGGGGAGCTGTTTTTT.

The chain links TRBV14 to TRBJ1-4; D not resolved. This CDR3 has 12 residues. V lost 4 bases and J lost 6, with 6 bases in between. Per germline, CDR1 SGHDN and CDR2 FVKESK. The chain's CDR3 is CASSLSYEKLFF. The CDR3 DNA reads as TGTGCCAGCAGCCTTTCGTATGAAAAACTGTTTTTT.

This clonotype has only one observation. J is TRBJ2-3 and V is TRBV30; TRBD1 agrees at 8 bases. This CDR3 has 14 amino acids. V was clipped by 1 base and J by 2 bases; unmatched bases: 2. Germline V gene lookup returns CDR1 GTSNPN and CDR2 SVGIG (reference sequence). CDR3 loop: CAWSGTGITDTQYF. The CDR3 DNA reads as TGTGCCTGGAGTGGGACAGGGATCACAGATACGCAGTATTTT.

The CDR3, as DNA: TGTGCCACCGCGATGAACACTGAAGCTTTCTTT. Translated, it gives CATAMNTEAFF. The chain is built from TRBV19 and TRBJ1-1; no firm D call. CDR1 is LNHDA, CDR2 SQIVND, per germline (reference sequence). The CDR3 loop spans 11 amino acids. V lost 10 bases and J 0 bases, leaving 6 bases between the germline ends.

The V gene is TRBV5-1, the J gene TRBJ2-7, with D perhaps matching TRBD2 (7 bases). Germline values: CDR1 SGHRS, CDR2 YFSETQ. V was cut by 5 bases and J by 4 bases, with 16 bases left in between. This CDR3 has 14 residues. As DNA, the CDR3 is TGCGCCAGCAGTGATACAGGGAGGGTGTACGAGCAGTACTTC. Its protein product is CASSDTGRVYEQYF. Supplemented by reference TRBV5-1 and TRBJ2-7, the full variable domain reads KAGVTQTPRYLIKTRGQQVTLSCSPISGHRSVSWYQQTPGQGLQFLFEYFSETQRNKGNFPGRFSGRQFSNSRSEMNVSTLELGDSALYLCASSDTGRVYEQYFGPGTRLTVT.

The CDR3 loop reads CASSDSGVDTQYF. In nucleotides, the CDR3 is TGTGCCAGCAGTGACAGCGGTGTGGATACGCAGTATTTT. This chain uses TRBV2 with TRBJ2-3, with a tentative D call TRBD2 (5 bases). The germline V gene has CDR1 SNHLY and CDR2 FYNNEI. V was shortened by 3 bases and J by 6 bases, with 10 bases between the two germline ends. This CDR3 has 13 residues.

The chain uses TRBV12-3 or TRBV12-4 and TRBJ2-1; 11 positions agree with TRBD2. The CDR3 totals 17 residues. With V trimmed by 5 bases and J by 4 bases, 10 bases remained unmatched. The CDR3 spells CASSPEPTSGGYNEQFF. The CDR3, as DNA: TGTGCCAGCAGTCCGGAGCCCACTAGCGGGGGATACAATGAGCAGTTCTTC.

The CDR3 DNA sequence: TGTGCCAGCAGCTTACATGTCTCGGGTGAGCAGTTCTTC. Its protein product is CASSLHVSGEQFF. J is TRBJ2-1 and V is TRBV13; no reliable D call. Germline CDR1 reads PRHDT; CDR2 reads FYEKMQ (reference sequence). V lost 2 bases and J lost 9, with 11 bases in between. CDR3 length: 13 residues.

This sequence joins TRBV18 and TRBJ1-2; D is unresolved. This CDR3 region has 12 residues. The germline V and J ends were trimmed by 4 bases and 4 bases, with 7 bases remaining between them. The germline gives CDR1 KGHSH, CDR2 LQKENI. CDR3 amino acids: CASSLEFYGYTF. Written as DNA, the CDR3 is TGTGCCAGCTCACTAGAGTTCTATGGCTACACCTTC. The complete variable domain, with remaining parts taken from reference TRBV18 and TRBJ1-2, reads NAGVMQNPRHLVRRRGQEARLRCSPMKGHSHVYWYRQLPEEGLKFMVYLQKENIIDESGMPKERFSAEFPKEGPSILRIQQVVRGDSAAYFCASSLEFYGYTFGSGTRLTVV.

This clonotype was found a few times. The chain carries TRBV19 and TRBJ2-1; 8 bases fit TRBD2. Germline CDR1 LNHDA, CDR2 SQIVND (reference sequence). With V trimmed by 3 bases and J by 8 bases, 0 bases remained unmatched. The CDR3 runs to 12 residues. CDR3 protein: CASSMGLDEQFF. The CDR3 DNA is TGTGCCAGTAGTATGGGACTAGATGAGCAGTTCTTC.

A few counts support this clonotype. The CDR3 sequence is CASSFPYNEQFF. As DNA, the CDR3 is TGTGCCAGCAGTTTCCCTTACAATGAGCAGTTCTTC. The chain couples TRBV7-9 to TRBJ2-1; D not certain. Germline CDR1 and CDR2: SEHNR and FQNEAQ (reference sequence). The CDR3 totals 12 residues. The V gene lost 6 bases and the J gene lost 4 bases, with 7 bases spanning the gap.

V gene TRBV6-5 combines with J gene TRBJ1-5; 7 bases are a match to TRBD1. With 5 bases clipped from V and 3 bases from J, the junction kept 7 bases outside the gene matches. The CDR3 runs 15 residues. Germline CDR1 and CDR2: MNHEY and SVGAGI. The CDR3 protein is CASSPTGETNQPQHF. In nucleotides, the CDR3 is TGTGCCAGCAGTCCTACAGGGGAGACCAATCAGCCCCAGCATTTT.

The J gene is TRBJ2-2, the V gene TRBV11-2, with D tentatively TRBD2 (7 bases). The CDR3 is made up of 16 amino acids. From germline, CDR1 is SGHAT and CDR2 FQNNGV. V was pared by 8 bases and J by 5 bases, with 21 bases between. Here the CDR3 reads CASLGRGSTGTGELFF. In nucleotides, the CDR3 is TGTGCCAGCTTGGGGAGGGGGTCGACGGGTACCGGGGAGCTGTTTTTT.

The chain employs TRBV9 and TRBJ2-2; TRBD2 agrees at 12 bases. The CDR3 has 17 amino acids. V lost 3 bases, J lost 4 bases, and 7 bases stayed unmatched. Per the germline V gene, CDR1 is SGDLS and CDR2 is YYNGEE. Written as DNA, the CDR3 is TGTGCCAGCAGCGACCGACTAGCGGGAGCGAGCACCGGGGAGCTGTTTTTT. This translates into CASSDRLAGASTGELFF.

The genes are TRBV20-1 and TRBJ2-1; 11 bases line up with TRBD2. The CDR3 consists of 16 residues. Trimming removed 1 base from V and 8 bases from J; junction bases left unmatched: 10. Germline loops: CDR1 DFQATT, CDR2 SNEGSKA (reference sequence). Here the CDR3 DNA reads TGCAGTGCTAGAGCCCGGGCTAGCGGGAGGTTGGATGAGCAGTTCTTC. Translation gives CSARARASGRLDEQFF.

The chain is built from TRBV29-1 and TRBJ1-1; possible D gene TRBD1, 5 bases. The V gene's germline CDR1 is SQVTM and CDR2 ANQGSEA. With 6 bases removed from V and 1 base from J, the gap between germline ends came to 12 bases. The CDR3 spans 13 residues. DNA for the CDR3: TGCAGCGTGTCCCGGGACGGGAACACTGAAGCTTTCTTT. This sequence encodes CSVSRDGNTEAFF.